This T cell receptor (beta chain) was sequenced in a study of control samples from healthy donors and cancer patients. Sequencing was performed with immunoSEQ multiplex PCR; in TCRdb, only in-frame clones are kept and a portion is missing. The table records 90,000 to 100,000 clones, 79% of them present only once. The sequencing sample was made of blood. The sequence was collected from a woman aged 25 to 45 in good health.

The CDR3 DNA reads as TGTGCCATCAGTGAGTCCTTACAGTGGAATGAGCAGTTCTTC. Protein sequence: CAISESLQWNEQFF. The V gene is TRBV10-3, the J gene TRBJ2-1; D is ambiguous. Germline CDR1 ENHRY, CDR2 SYGVKD. Trimming took off 0 bases at V and 7 bases at J, with 10 bases between the two ends. This CDR3 has 14 residues.